This T cell receptor (beta chain) appears in the sequencing data of a study of T cells expressing NK-cell markers. Study-level information: HCMV seropositivity characterized most of the eight sequenced donors, and seronegativity one.

CDR3 size: 16 residues. Germline V gene data show CDR1 as SGHRS and CDR2 as YFSETQ. TCR beta libraries carry UMIs added by 5'RACE template switching. TCRdb reprocessed the 5' RACE reads and keeps a single row for each CDR3 protein, giving no DNA. This sample's table reports about 460,000 distinct CDR3 sequences. This chain uses TRBV5-1 with TRBJ2-2; the TRBD1 assignment by TCRdb is unverifiable without DNA. The sequence was collected from a woman between 50 and 59 years old in good health. Sequenced input: blood T cells: a sorted CD56 or NKG2C T cell subset, CD4+ or CD8+ T cells, or bulk PBMC T cells (not recorded which). The chain's CDR3 is CASSGFGGRGTGELFF.